This T cell receptor (beta chain) was identified in a study of T cells in Graves' hyperthyroidism and ophthalmopathy. RNA transcripts gave rise to amplified TCR beta CDR3 regions. During a first-round RT-PCR of the TCR CDR3, the HTBI primer set was used. TCRdb re-called the multiplex PCR reads with MiXCR, one entry per CDR3 protein. The sample records some 370,000 distinct CDR3 sequences, about 15% being singletons. This clonotype was counted ten times or more. The antigen remains undetermined. Study observations and caveats: Most clonotypes that expanded in the thyroid above 0.001 also showed up in blood. By a 13 V-J model, ophthalmopathy was set apart from stable hyperthyroidism.

This sequence was found in a woman between 25 and 40 years old with Graves' hyperthyroidism that later progressed to Graves' ophthalmopathy. The specimen sequenced was blood.

CDR3 sequence: CASSLFIDGRNRETQYF. DNA of the CDR3: TGTGCCAGCAGTCTCTTTATAGACGGGCGAAACAGAGAGACCCAGTACTTC. J is TRBJ2-5 and V is TRBV13, with no clear D. Germline V CDR1 and CDR2: PRHDT, FYEKMQ (reference sequence). This CDR3 is 17 amino acids long. V was pared by 6 bases and J by 4 bases, with 24 bases between.